This passage covers 10 T cell receptor beta chains from one sample sequenced in a study of OX40 agonist ivuxolimab in advanced cancers. Clones were sequenced by immunoSEQ multiplex PCR, and TCRdb holds only the in-frame ones, with some missing. The table records more than 85,000 clones, around nine tenths of them present only once. Sequencing was performed on CD4+ or CD8+ T cells sorted from blood, taken in a trial of the OX40 agonist ivuxolimab. The receptors stem from an adult with an advanced solid tumor such as melanoma, head and neck, liver or kidney cancer.

The J gene is TRBJ1-3, the V gene TRBV6-1; TRBD1 is a possible D gene (5 bases). V shed 8 bases and J shed 2 bases, with 16 bases lying between them. The CDR3 totals 15 residues. Germline loops: CDR1 MNHNS, CDR2 SASEGT. CDR3 bases: TGTGCCAGCCTCCTAGGGGACCTCACTGGAAACACCATATATTTT. Translated: CASLLGDLTGNTIYF.

The chain employs TRBV28 and TRBJ1-3, with 9 bases matching TRBD1. The CDR3 has 17 residues. After removal of 8 bases from V and 2 bases from J, the junction contained 13 bases not matched to a gene. Germline CDR1 reads MDHEN; CDR2 reads SYDVKM. CDR3 residues: CASSIPGRQGAGNTIYF. CDR3 DNA: TGTGCCAGCTCTATCCCCGGGAGACAGGGGGCTGGAAACACCATATATTTT.

The chain couples TRBV10-1 to TRBJ2-2; D uncertain. The V gene lost 5 bases and the J gene lost 0 bases, with 7 bases spanning the gap. Per germline, CDR1 WNHNN and CDR2 SYGVQD (reference sequence). This CDR3 region has 14 residues. Here the CDR3 DNA reads TGCGCCAGCAGTCAGCGCCCGAACACCGGGGAGCTGTTTTTT. Translation: CASSQRPNTGELFF.

Here the CDR3 reads CASSLRGGEGGPWGVQTQYF. The CDR3 DNA reads as TGCGCCAGCAGCTTGAGAGGAGGCGAGGGAGGGCCTTGGGGGGTACAGACCCAGTACTTC. The rearrangement uses TRBV5-1 and TRBJ2-5; 7 bases are a match to TRBD2. The V and J ends lost 1 base and 6 bases, in that order; junction bases with no gene match: 24. Per germline, CDR1 SGHRS and CDR2 YFSETQ. CDR3 length: 20 amino acids.

The chain couples TRBV7-3 to TRBJ1-1; D ambiguous. The CDR3 runs to 14 residues. CDR1 SGHTA and CDR2 FQGTGA come from the germline V gene. V was pared by 0 bases and J by 4 bases, with 9 bases between. The CDR3 DNA sequence: TGTGCCAGCAGCTTAACGAGTGATGGCACTGAAGCTTTCTTT. Translation: CASSLTSDGTEAFF.

The chain links TRBV10-3 to TRBJ2-2, with 12 positions matching TRBD2. J gave up 2 bases and V 4 bases, and 5 bases lay outside the gene matches. CDR3 length equals 17 residues. Germline assignment: CDR1 ENHRY and CDR2 SYGVKD. The CDR3 protein is CAISAGLAGTNTGELFF. CDR3 sequence (DNA): TGTGCCATCAGTGCGGGACTAGCGGGCACAAACACCGGGGAGCTGTTTTTT.

The rearrangement uses TRBV11-3 and TRBJ2-1; D is unclear. Germline V CDR1 and CDR2: SGHNT, YENEEA. V lost 4 bases and J lost 8, with 6 bases in between. The length of the CDR3 is 11 residues. The CDR3 spells CASSSKDEQFF. In DNA form, the CDR3 reads TGTGCCAGCAGCTCGAAGGATGAGCAGTTCTTC.

V is TRBV18 and J is TRBJ2-3; the D is unclear. The germline V and J ends were trimmed by 2 bases and 2 bases, with 8 bases remaining between them. CDR3 length equals 14 residues. CDR1 is KGHSH and CDR2 is LQKENI in the germline V gene. The chain's CDR3 is CASSPTRTTDTQYF. CDR3 coding DNA: TGTGCCAGCTCACCAACCCGCACCACAGATACGCAGTATTTT.

This clone was detected a few times. The V gene is TRBV28, the J gene TRBJ1-2; the D gene is possibly TRBD1 (5 bases). Trimming left V 4 bases short and J 0 bases short, with 15 bases between. The CDR3 loop spans 16 amino acids. Germline V CDR1 and CDR2: MDHEN, SYDVKM. CDR3 coding DNA: TGTGCCAGCAGTTCGGCCCCGGGACCGACTAACTATGGCTACACCTTC. This gives the protein CASSSAPGPTNYGYTF.

J is TRBJ2-5 and V is TRBV21-1; whether TRBD1, the table's D call, matches the DNA was not checked. TRBV21-1 is tagged as a pseudogene. The CDR3 loop spans 13 amino acids. CDR3 nucleotides: TGTGCCAGCACCTTAAGGGGTTTTGAGACCCAGTACTTC. Encoded protein: CASTLRGFETQYF.